This T cell receptor beta chain was retrieved from a study of blood T cell repertoires in COVID-19. As handled by the study authors: By means of reference gene primer amplification, nucleated cell counts were estimated. Sequencing was performed with immunoSEQ multiplex PCR; in TCRdb, only in-frame clones are kept and a portion is missing. The V and J calls and the clone size are those of that table, but D and trimming were determined from the DNA. This table holds under 300,000 clones, about 80% found once. The CDR3 consists of 15 residues. CDR1 is SGHRS, CDR2 YFSETQ, per germline. Trimming left V 3 bases short and J 1 base short, with 8 bases between.

The chain carries TRBV5-1 and TRBJ2-6, with D maybe TRBD1 (5 bases). The TCR comes from a man in his fifties or sixties who had recovered from COVID-19. The sample taken for sequencing was PBMCs or T cells enriched from blood (not recorded which). DNA for the CDR3: TGCGCCAGCAGCTCTCAGGGATCTGGGGCCAACGTCCTGACTTTC. It yields the protein CASSSQGSGANVLTF. Drawing the rest from reference TRBV5-1 and TRBJ2-6, the complete variable domain is KAGVTQTPRYLIKTRGQQVTLSCSPISGHRSVSWYQQTPGQGLQFLFEYFSETQRNKGNFPGRFSGRQFSNSRSEMNVSTLELGDSALYLCASSSQGSGANVLTFGAGSRLTVL.